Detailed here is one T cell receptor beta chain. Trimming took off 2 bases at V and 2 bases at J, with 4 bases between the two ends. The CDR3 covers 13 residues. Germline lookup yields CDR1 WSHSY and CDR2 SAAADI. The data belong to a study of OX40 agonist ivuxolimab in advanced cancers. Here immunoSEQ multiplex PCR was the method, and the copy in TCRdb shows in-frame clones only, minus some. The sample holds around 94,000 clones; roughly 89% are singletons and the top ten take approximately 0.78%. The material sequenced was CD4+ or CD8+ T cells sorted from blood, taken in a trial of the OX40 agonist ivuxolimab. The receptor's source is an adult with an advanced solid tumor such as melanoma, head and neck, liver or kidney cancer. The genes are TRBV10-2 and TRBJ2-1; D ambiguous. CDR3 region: CASSESTYNEQFF. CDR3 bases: TGCGCCAGCAGTGAGAGTACCTACAATGAGCAGTTCTTC.